This paragraph reports one T cell receptor beta chain. This record comes from a study of blood T cell repertoires in COVID-19. Cohort 3 donors counted as recovered after two negative PCRs, clearance, or resolved symptoms. In the original workflow: By means of reference gene primer amplification, nucleated cell counts were estimated. This table comes from immunoSEQ multiplex PCR, and its TCRdb copy is limited to in-frame clones, with some not included. V, J and clone size are those of that table, while D and trimming were read from the DNA. This table holds around 250,000 clones, 70% to 90% found once. The CDR3 totals 13 residues. Trimming cost V 1 base and J 8 bases; bases outside gene matches: 2. Germline CDR1 reads KGHSH; CDR2 reads LQKENI.

V and J are TRBV18 and TRBJ1-2; 9 bases map to TRBD1. This clonotype was obtained from a man aged 18 to 30 who had recovered from COVID-19. The sample consisted of PBMCs or T cells enriched from blood (not recorded which). CDR3 loop: CASSPRDRDGYTF. The CDR3 nucleotides read TGTGCCAGCTCACCACGGGACAGGGACGGCTACACCTTC.